This TCR beta chain was profiled in a study of CXCR3-negative and CXCR3-positive naive CD8 T cells. Study findings and constraints: A higher hydrophobicity marked the TRB CDR3s of CXCR3-positive naive cells versus CXCR3-negative naive cells. Both naive subsets had comparably high diversity; memory CD8+ cells much lower.

Triplicate sorting captured some 290,000 cells each from every CD8+ T cell subset. A CD45RO-CCR7+CD27+CD95- profile was what naive CD8+ T cells displayed. As regards this clonotype: Its antigen is unidentified.

The CDR3 runs 14 residues. UMI-labeled TRB cDNA libraries were prepared by 5' RACE. TCRdb processed the 5' RACE reads again and assigns one entry to each CDR3 protein, with no DNA. This listing includes about 89,000 distinct CDR3 sequences. The TCR sequence derives from a human donor in good health. Some clones in this sample may be carry-over from other donors' samples. The chain links TRBV12-3 or TRBV12-4 to TRBJ2-6. The source material was naive CXCR3+ CD8+ T cells from blood. Documented subset: CD45RO-CCR7+CD27+CD95- naive CD8+ T cells expressing CXCR3 (TNR3+). CDR3 amino acids: CASSSYSGANVLTF.